The 9 T cell receptor beta chains presented below share a single source sample, sequenced in a study of T cell changes during pregnancy in multiple sclerosis. Only in-frame clones appear in the TCRdb table, and some are missing; sequencing was by immunoSEQ multiplex PCR. The sample holds under 150,000 clones, approximately 96% seen once. Sequencing was performed on peripheral blood, taken after pregnancy. These receptors all stem from a female donor with multiple sclerosis, enrolled in a pregnancy study.

The V call is TRBV7-3, the J call TRBJ2-5, with D tentatively TRBD2 (5 bases). Trimming took off 4 bases at V and 5 bases at J, with 5 bases between the two ends. The CDR3 has 11 residues. Germline V gene sequence: CDR1 SGHTA, CDR2 FQGTGA. The CDR3 coding sequence is TGTGCCAGCAGCTCGGGGGAGACCCAGTACTTC. Translated: CASSSGETQYF.

The CDR3 DNA reads as TGTGCCAGCAGTTACGGGGGGAGAGGTGACGAGCAGTACTTC. It translates to CASSYGGRGDEQYF. V usage is TRBV6-5 and J usage is TRBJ2-7, with a possible D match to TRBD2 (6 bases). Between the trimmed V and J ends, which lost 2 bases and 5 bases, there was a span of 13 bases. Germline CDR1 MNHEY, CDR2 SVGAGI. The CDR3 contains 14 residues.

The V call is TRBV6-5, the J call TRBJ2-7; 8 bases match TRBD2. V lost 0 bases, J lost 7 bases, and 8 bases stayed unmatched. Per the germline V gene, CDR1 is MNHEY and CDR2 is SVGAGI. There are 15 residues in the CDR3. Here the CDR3 DNA reads TGTGCCAGCAGTTACTCAGGCGGGGGGCCAGATGAGCAGTACTTC. Amino acids: CASSYSGGGPDEQYF.

The gene calls are TRBV2 and TRBJ2-2; TRBD2 matches 11 bases. Germline V CDR1 and CDR2: SNHLY, FYNNEI. V gave up 6 bases and J gave up 2 bases; unmatched junction bases: 11. The CDR3 runs to 18 residues. The CDR3: CASRRATSGSGNTGELFF. The CDR3 nucleotides read TGTGCCAGCAGGAGGGCCACTAGCGGGAGTGGTAACACCGGGGAGCTGTTTTTT.

The gene calls are TRBV11-2 and TRBJ1-2; no firm D call. The CDR3 loop spans 13 amino acids. Germline V gives CDR1 SGHAT, CDR2 FQNNGV. Trimming removed 3 bases at V and 2 bases at J, with 7 bases between. The CDR3 nucleotides are TGTGCCAGCAGCTTCGCGGGGAACTATGGCTACACCTTC. Its translation is CASSFAGNYGYTF.

In DNA, the CDR3 is TGTGCCAGCAGCTTAGCGGAGCGGGGGCAGTATTTT. Translation gives CASSLAERGQYF. The V and J genes are TRBV13 and TRBJ2-3, with TRBD2 matching over 7 bases. The CDR3 runs to 12 residues. Germline values: CDR1 PRHDT, CDR2 FYEKMQ (reference sequence). V trimming: 1 base; J trimming: 11 bases; junction bases outside the gene matches: 3.

The rearrangement uses TRBV7-3 and TRBJ2-3; 10 bases are a match to TRBD2. This CDR3 is built from 15 residues. Germline assignment: CDR1 SGHTA and CDR2 FQGTGA. V lost 4 bases to trimming and J lost 2 bases; unmatched junction nucleotides: 3. CDR3 coding DNA: TGTGCCAGCAGCTCTAGCGGGAGCAACACAGATACGCAGTATTTT. Its translation is CASSSSGSNTDTQYF.

The chain couples TRBV21-1 to TRBJ2-2; no check of the table's D call, TRBD2, against the DNA was made. TRBV21-1 is noted as a pseudogene. The CDR3 length is 17 residues. CDR3 nucleotides: TGTGCCAGCAGCAAATTTGGTTCTGTAGTACCCACCGGGGAGCTGTTTTTT. This codes for CASSKFGSVVPTGELFF.

The count of this clone is one. The chain combines TRBV7-9 with TRBJ2-7; 7 bases fit TRBD1. V lost 5 bases and J lost 2; bases outside the gene matches: 9. The CDR3 covers 15 residues. The germline CDR1 and CDR2 sequences are SEHNR and FQNEAQ (reference sequence). The CDR3 DNA reads TGTGCCAGCAGCCAGACAGGGCCCAGCCCCTACGAGCAGTACTTC. Translating gives CASSQTGPSPYEQYF.